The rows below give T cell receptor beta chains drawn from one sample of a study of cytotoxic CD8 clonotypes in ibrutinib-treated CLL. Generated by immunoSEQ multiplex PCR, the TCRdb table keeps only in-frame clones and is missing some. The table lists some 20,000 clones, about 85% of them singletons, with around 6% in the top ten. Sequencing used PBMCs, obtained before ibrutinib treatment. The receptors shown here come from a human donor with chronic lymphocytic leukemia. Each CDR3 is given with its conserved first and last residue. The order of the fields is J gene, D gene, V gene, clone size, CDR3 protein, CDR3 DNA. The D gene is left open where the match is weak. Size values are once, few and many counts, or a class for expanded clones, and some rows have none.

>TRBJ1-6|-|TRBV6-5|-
CASSGSGGRSSPLHF
TGTGCCAGCAGTGGGAGTGGCGGCAGGTCTTCACCCCTCCACTTT
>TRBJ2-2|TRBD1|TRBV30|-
CAWARTGDTGELFF
TGTGCCTGGGCCCGGACAGGGGACACCGGGGAGCTGTTTTTT
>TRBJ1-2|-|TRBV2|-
CASSGGLPPLYGYTF
TGTGCCAGCAGTGGGGGGCTCCCCCCCCTTTATGGCTACACCTTC
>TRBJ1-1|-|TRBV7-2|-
CASSLIWGGDTEAFF
TGTGCCAGCAGCTTAATCTGGGGAGGGGACACTGAAGCTTTCTTT
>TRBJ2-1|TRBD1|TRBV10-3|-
CAISGQGGSYNEQFF
TGTGCCATCAGCGGACAGGGTGGGTCCTACAATGAGCAGTTCTTC
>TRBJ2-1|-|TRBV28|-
CASSSVGRKDNEQFF
TGTGCCAGCAGTTCCGTCGGACGGAAAGACAATGAGCAGTTCTTC
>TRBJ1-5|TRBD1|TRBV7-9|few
CASGTAYQPQHF
TGTGCGAGCGGGACAGCGTATCAGCCCCAGCATTTT
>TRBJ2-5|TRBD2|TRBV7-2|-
CASSPRTSGGWETQYF
TGTGCCAGCAGCCCGCGGACTAGCGGGGGGTGGGAGACCCAGTACTTC
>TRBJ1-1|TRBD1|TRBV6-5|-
CASSYPGQGEAFF
TGTGCCAGCAGTTACCCGGGACAGGGTGAAGCTTTCTTT
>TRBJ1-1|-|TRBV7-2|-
CASSLGGDTEAFF
TGTGCCAGCAGCTTAGGTGGGGACACTGAAGCTTTCTTT
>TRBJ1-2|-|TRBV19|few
CASSPQRRSVVGYTF
TGTGCCAGTAGTCCACAGAGGAGGTCGGTAGTTGGCTACACCTTC
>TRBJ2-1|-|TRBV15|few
CATSRAWNEQFF
TGTGCCACCAGCAGAGCATGGAATGAGCAGTTCTTC
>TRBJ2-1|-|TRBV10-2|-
CASSVLTEYNEQFF
TGCGCCAGCAGTGTACTGACAGAATACAATGAGCAGTTCTTC
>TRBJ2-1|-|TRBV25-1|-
CASSDPTGGDEQFF
TGTGCCAGCAGTGACCCAACGGGGGGCGATGAGCAGTTCTTC
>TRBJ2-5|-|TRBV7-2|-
CASSLAALQKTQYF
TGTGCCAGCAGCTTAGCGGCCCTCCAGAAGACCCAGTACTTC
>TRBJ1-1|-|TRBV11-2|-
CASSLVQNTEAFF
TGTGCCAGCAGCTTAGTTCAGAACACTGAAGCTTTCTTT
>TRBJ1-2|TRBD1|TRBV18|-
CASSEGTGWTYGYTF
TGTGCCAGCTCGGAAGGGACAGGGTGGACCTATGGCTACACCTTC
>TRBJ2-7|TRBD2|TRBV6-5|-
CASSYLAGGNGGEQYF
TGTGCCAGCAGTTACTTAGCGGGGGGCAATGGTGGCGAGCAGTACTTC
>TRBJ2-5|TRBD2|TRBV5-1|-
CASSGGLAGTNQETQYF
TGCGCCAGCAGCGGGGGACTAGCGGGGACTAACCAAGAGACCCAGTACTTC
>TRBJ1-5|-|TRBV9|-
CASSVGEDGNQPQHF
TGTGCCAGCAGCGTAGGAGAAGACGGCAATCAGCCCCAGCATTTT
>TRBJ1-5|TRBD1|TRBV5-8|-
CASSRGTGEGNQPQHF
TGTGCCAGCAGCAGAGGGACAGGGGAAGGCAATCAGCCCCAGCATTTT
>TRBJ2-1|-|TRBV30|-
CAWSGDTYNEQFF
TGTGCCTGGAGCGGGGACACATACAATGAGCAGTTCTTC
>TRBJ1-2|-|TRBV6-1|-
CASSYDGYTF
TGTGCCAGCAGTTATGATGGCTACACCTTC
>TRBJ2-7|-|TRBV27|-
CASSSPAATKQYF
TGTGCCAGCAGTTCGCCCGCAGCCACCAAGCAGTACTTC
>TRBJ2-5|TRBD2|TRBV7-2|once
CASSSHGLADQETQYF
TGTGCCAGCAGCTCCCACGGACTAGCGGATCAAGAGACCCAGTACTTC
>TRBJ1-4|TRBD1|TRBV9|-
CASSVGDRGLYEKLFF
TGTGCCAGCAGCGTAGGCGACAGGGGGCTCTACGAAAAACTGTTTTTT
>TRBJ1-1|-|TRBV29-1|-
CSVGQPRIGAFF
TGCAGCGTTGGTCAGCCTAGGATTGGAGCTTTCTTT
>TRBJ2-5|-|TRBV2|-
CASTRAVETQYF
TGTGCCAGCACTCGGGCAGTGGAGACCCAGTACTTC
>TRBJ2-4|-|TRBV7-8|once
CASSRKGPLAKNIQYF
TGTGCCAGCAGCCGAAAGGGACCGCTAGCCAAAAACATTCAGTACTTC
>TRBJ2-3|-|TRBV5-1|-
CASRDASTDTQYF
TGCGCCAGCCGAGACGCTAGCACAGATACGCAGTATTTT
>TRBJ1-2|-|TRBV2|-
CASSEFTAFTNYGYTF
TGTGCCAGCAGTGAATTTACAGCATTCACTAACTATGGCTACACCTTC
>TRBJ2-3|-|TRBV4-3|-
CASSQGSTDTQYF
TGCGCCAGCAGCCAGGGGAGCACAGATACGCAGTATTTT
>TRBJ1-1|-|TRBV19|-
CASSMGFRNTEAFF
TGTGCCAGTAGTATGGGGTTTAGGAACACTGAAGCTTTCTTT
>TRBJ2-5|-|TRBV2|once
CASSAGQETQYF
TGTGCCAGCAGTGCCGGCCAAGAGACCCAGTACTTC
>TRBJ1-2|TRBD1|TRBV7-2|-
CASSLDGSGRTGGRGYTF
TGTGCCAGCAGCTTAGATGGGTCGGGTAGGACAGGGGGCCGTGGCTACACCTTC
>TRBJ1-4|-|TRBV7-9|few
CASSLPRSNEKLFF
TGTGCCAGCAGCTTACCGAGAAGTAATGAAAAACTGTTTTTT
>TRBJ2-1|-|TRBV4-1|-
CASSQGMRGGGNEQFF
TGCGCCAGCAGCCAAGGTATGCGGGGCGGAGGGAATGAGCAGTTCTTC
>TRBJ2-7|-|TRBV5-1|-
CASSRQTQSYEQYF
TGCGCCAGCAGCAGACAAACGCAGAGTTACGAGCAGTACTTC
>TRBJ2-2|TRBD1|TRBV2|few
CASRQTGQTGELFF
TGTGCCAGCAGGCAGACAGGGCAGACCGGGGAGCTGTTTTTT
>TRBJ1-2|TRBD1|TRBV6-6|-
CASTVGQGGGYTF
TGTGCCAGCACCGTGGGACAGGGAGGAGGCTACACCTTC
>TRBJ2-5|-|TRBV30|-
CAWLRQFGETQYF
TGTGCCTGGCTCCGACAGTTCGGGGAGACCCAGTACTTC
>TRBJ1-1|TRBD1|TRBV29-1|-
CSSAVGTGKTEAFF
TGCAGCTCAGCCGTAGGGACAGGGAAGACTGAAGCTTTCTTT
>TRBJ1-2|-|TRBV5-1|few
CASSFRGLDGYTF
TGCGCCAGCAGCTTTAGGGGCCTGGATGGCTACACCTTC
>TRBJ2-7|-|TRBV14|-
CASSQVAGLEQYF
TGTGCCAGCAGCCAAGTGGCAGGGCTCGAGCAGTACTTC
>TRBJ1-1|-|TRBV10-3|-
CAISEVRGVRTEAFF
TGTGCCATCAGTGAAGTTCGGGGTGTACGCACTGAAGCTTTCTTT
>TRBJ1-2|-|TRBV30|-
CAWSVGSGDGYTF
TGTGCCTGGAGTGTCGGGTCAGGGGATGGCTACACCTTC
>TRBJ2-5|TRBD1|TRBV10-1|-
CASSNGQGESETQYF
TGCGCCAGCAGCAATGGACAGGGAGAATCGGAGACCCAGTACTTC
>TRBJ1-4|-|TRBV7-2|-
CASSLAVQLNEKLFF
TGTGCCAGCAGCTTAGCCGTACAGCTTAATGAAAAACTGTTTTTT
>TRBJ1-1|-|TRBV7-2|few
CASSPTGTEAFF
TGTGCCAGCAGCCCCACTGGCACTGAAGCTTTCTTT
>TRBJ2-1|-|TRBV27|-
CASSLASSNEQFF
TGTGCCAGCAGTCTCGCGTCATCCAATGAGCAGTTCTTC
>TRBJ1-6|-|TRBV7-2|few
CASSLAGGSNSPLHF
TGTGCCAGCAGCTTAGCTGGGGGCTCTAATTCACCCCTCCACTTT
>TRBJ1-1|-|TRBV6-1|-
CASSEVGGSLNRAEAFF
TGTGCCAGCAGTGAAGTCGGGGGGTCCTTGAACAGAGCTGAAGCTTTCTTT
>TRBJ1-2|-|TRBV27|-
CASSFSYGDSKYTF
TGTGCCAGCAGTTTTTCCTACGGGGACTCCAAATACACCTTC
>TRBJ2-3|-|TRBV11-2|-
CASSLGGTDTQYF
TGTGCCAGCAGCTTAGGGGGCACAGATACGCAGTATTTT
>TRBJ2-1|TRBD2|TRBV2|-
CASSNEPRLAGELDFF
TGTGCCAGCAGTAATGAGCCGCGACTAGCGGGGGAGTTGGATTTCTTC
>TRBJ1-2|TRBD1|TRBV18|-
CASSPKQGLGGGYTF
TGTGCCAGCTCACCAAAACAGGGGCTTGGTGGTGGCTACACCTTC
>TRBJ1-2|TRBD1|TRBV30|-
CAGDRGGYGYTF
TGTGCCGGCGACAGGGGTGGCTATGGCTACACCTTC
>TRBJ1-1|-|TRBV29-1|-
CSVEIGGVGTEAFF
TGCAGCGTTGAAATCGGAGGGGTTGGAACTGAAGCTTTCTTT
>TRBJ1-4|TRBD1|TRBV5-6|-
CASSDRTGDSEKLFF
TGTGCCAGCAGCGATAGAACAGGGGATTCGGAAAAACTGTTTTTT
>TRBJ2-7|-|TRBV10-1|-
CASSERSVSYEQYF
TGCGCCAGCAGTGAACGATCCGTGTCCTACGAGCAGTACTTC